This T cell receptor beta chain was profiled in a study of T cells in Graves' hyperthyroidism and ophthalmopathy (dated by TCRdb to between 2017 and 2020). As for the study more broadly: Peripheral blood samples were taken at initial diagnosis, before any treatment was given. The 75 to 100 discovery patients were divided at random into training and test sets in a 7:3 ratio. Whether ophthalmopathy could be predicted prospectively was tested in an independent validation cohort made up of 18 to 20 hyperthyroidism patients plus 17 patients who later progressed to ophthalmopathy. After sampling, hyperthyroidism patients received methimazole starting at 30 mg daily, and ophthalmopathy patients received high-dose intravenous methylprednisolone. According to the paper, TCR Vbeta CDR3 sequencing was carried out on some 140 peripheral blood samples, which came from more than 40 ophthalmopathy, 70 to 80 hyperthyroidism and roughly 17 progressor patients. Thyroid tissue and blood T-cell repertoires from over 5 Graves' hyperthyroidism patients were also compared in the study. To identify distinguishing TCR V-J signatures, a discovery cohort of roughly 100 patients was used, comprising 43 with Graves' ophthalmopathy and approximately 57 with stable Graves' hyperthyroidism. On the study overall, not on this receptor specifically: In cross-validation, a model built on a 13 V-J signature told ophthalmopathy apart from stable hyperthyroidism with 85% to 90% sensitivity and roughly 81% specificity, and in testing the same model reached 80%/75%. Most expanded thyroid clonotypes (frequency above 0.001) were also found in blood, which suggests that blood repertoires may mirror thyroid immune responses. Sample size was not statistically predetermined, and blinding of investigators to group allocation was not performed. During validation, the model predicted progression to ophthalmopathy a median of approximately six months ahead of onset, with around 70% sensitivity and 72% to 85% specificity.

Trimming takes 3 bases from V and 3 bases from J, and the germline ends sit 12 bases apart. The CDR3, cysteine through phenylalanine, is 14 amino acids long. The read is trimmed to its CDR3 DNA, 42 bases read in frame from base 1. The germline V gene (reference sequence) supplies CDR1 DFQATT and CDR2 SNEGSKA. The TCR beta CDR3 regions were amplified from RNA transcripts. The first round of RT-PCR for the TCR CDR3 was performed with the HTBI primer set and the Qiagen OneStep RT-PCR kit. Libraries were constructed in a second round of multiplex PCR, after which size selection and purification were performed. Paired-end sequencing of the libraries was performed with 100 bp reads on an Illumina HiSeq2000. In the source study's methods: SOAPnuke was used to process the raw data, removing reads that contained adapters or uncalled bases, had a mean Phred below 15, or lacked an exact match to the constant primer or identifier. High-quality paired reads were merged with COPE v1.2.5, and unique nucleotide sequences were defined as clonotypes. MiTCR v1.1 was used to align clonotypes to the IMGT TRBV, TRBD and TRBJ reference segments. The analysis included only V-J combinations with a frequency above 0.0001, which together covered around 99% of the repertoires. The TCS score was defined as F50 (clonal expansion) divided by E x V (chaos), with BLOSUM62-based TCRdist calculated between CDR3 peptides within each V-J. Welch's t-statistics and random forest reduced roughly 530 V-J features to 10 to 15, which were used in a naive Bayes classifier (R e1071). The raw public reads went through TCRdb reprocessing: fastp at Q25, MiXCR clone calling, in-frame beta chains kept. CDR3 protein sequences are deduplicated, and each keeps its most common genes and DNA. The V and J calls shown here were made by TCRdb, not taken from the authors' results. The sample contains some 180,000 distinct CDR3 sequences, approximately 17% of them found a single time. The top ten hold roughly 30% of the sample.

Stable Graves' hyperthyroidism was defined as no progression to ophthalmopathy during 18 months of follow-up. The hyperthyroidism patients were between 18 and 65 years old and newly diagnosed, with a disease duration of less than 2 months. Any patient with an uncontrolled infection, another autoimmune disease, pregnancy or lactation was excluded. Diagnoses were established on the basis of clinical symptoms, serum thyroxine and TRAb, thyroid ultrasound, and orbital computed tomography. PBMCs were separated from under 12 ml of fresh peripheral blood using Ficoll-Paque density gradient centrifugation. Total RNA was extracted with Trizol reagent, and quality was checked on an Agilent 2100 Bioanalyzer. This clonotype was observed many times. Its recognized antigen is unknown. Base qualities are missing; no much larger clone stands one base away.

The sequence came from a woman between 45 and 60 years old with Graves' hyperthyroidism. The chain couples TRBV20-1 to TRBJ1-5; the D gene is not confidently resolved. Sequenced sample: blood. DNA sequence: TGCAGTGCTAGCACTGGACGGCCCAATCAGCCCCAGCATTTT. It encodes CSASTGRPNQPQHF.